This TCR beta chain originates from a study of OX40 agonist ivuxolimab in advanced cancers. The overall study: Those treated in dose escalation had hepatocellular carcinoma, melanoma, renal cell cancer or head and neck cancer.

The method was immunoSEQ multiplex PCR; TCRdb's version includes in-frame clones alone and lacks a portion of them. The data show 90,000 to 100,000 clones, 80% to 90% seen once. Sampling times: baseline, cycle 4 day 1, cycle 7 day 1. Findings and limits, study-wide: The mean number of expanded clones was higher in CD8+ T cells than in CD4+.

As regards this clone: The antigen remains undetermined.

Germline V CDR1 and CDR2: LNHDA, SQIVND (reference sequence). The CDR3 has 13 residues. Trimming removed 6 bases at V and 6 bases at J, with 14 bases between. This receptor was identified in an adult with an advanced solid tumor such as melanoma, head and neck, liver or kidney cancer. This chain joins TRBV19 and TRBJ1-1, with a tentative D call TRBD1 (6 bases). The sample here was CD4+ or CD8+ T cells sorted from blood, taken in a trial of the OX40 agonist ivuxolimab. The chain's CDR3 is CASRRTVNSEAFF. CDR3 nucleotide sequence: TGTGCCAGTAGAAGGACAGTGAATTCTGAAGCTTTCTTT.